This T cell receptor beta chain emerged from a study of T-cell memory formation after mild COVID-19. As for the study in general: Most TCR clusters belonged to a single donor. Study-wide points: Detection of some responders pre-infection suggested pre-existing cross-reactive memory T cells participated.

This clonotype has more than one count but fewer than ten. Antigen specificity is unknown. J was trimmed by 9 bases and V by 3 bases; bases with no gene match: 13. The germline V gene has CDR1 SGHKS and CDR2 YYEKEE (reference sequence). The CDR3 length is 17 residues. UMIs and sample barcodes were carried by the TCR alpha and TCR beta cDNA libraries that 5'RACE produced using constant-segment primers. TCRdb re-derived calls from the 5' RACE reads in MiXCR, one entry per CDR3 protein. The top ten hold about 20% of the sample, which has roughly 300,000 distinct CDR3 sequences, roughly 8.2% seen once. The receptor's source is a man between 18 and 35 years old who had mild COVID-19 (a few samples of this study predate the infection). Cell type and time point are not known. This chain links TRBV5-5 with TRBJ1-6; 9 bases are shared with TRBD1. The sample comprised PBMCs or a T cell subset sorted from them (not recorded which). CDR3 region: CASSSALGQGGSSPLHF. CDR3 in DNA: TGTGCCAGCAGCTCGGCCTTGGGACAGGGAGGGAGTTCACCCCTCCACTTT.